What follows are 8 T cell receptor beta chains derived from one specimen sequenced in a study of T cell responses to AZD1222 COVID-19 vaccine. Produced via immunoSEQ multiplex PCR; TCRdb's table is partial and in-frame only. The sample has about 110,000 clones, around 91% seen once; the top ten hold under 25%. The source material was peripheral blood, sampled on day 0 of AZD1222 vaccination. The origin of the receptors is an adult in good health.

The rearrangement joins TRBV14 to TRBJ2-3, with unresolved D. Trimming pared 3 bases from V and 2 bases from J, leaving 0 bases between. Germline lookup yields CDR1 SGHDN and CDR2 FVKESK. The CDR3 runs 11 residues. The CDR3 loop is CASSHTDTQYF. For the CDR3, the DNA is TGTGCCAGCAGCCACACAGATACGCAGTATTTT.

CDR3 sequence: CAWSKGNTDTQYF. As DNA, the CDR3 is TGTGCCTGGAGTAAGGGAAACACAGATACGCAGTATTTT. This rearrangement joins TRBV30 to TRBJ2-3; D gene uncertain. The CDR3 extends over 13 amino acids. Germline values: CDR1 GTSNPN, CDR2 SVGIG (reference sequence). V was clipped by 2 bases and J by 2 bases, with 8 bases between them.

The rearrangement uses TRBV5-1 and TRBJ1-2; no clear D gene. Trimming took 4 bases from V and 8 from J, leaving 12 bases between them. The CDR3 is 12 residues long. Germline V gene lookup returns CDR1 SGHRS and CDR2 YFSETQ. Here the CDR3 DNA reads TGCGCCAGCAGCCTGGACGGGGAAGGCTACACCTTC. Its protein product is CASSLDGEGYTF.

The chain combines TRBV5-1 with TRBJ1-2; no reliable D call. The CDR3 totals 15 residues. CDR1 and CDR2 from the germline V gene are SGHRS and YFSETQ. With 1 base removed from V and 4 bases from J, the gap between germline ends came to 14 bases. The chain's CDR3 is CASSLNSGVRYGYTF. The DNA for the CDR3 is TGCGCCAGCAGCTTGAATTCAGGCGTTCGCTATGGCTACACCTTC.

The chain has TRBV5-1 and TRBJ1-6; D is unclear. With 0 bases removed from V and 7 bases from J, the gap between germline ends came to 8 bases. Germline V lookup: CDR1 SGHRS, CDR2 YFSETQ. The length of the CDR3 is 14 residues. CDR3 sequence (DNA): TGCGCCAGCAGCTTGGTGGCGGAAAATTCACCCCTCCACTTT. Its protein product is CASSLVAENSPLHF.

The chain couples TRBV7-4 to TRBJ1-4; D might be TRBD1 (6 bases). Germline V gene data show CDR1 as SGHVT and CDR2 as SQSDAQ. Trimming pared 4 bases from V and 2 bases from J, leaving 14 bases between. This CDR3 spans 16 amino acids. CDR3 amino acids: CASSSRGVRTNEKLFF. CDR3 in DNA: TGTGCCAGCAGCTCTAGGGGGGTAAGGACTAATGAAAAACTGTTTTTT.

The V call is TRBV15, the J call TRBJ2-2; D uncertain. CDR1 and CDR2 (germline): LNHNV, YYDKDF (reference sequence). This CDR3 is 17 amino acids long. V was shortened by 0 bases and J by 6 bases, with 17 bases between the two germline ends. The DNA of the CDR3 is TGTGCCACCAGCAGAGATCTGTCTAGTAGGTTTCCCGGGGAGCTGTTTTTT. This codes for CATSRDLSSRFPGELFF.

The V gene is TRBV9, the J gene TRBJ1-4; D is possibly TRBD1 (6 bases). This CDR3 contains 15 residues. V was cut by 4 bases and J by 3 bases, with 13 bases left in between. The germline CDR1 and CDR2 sequences are SGDLS and YYNGEE. The CDR3 DNA sequence: TGTGCCAGCAGCCAGACGGGACACCCTAATGAAAAACTGTTTTTT. This gives the protein CASSQTGHPNEKLFF.